This TCR beta chain emerged from a study of beta chain features in type 1 diabetes. Expressed TCRB transcripts were sequenced because the isolated RNA had all been reverse transcribed beforehand. Method: immunoSEQ multiplex PCR; TCRdb's copy keeps in-frame clones and lacks some. The table includes roughly 500,000 clones, about an eighth detected once. Germline loops: CDR1 MGHDK, CDR2 SYGVNS. The CDR3 is 13 amino acids. V was clipped by 5 bases and J by 5 bases, with 12 bases between them. A few counts support this clone. The chain employs TRBV25-1 and TRBJ2-5, with D tentatively TRBD2 (6 bases). The receptor comes from a woman aged 18-29 years in good health. Sequencing was done on a sample of naive CD4+ T cells from blood. In DNA, the CDR3 is TGTGCCAGCAGTCTCGTGGGAGGTGAGACCCAGTACTTC. This sequence encodes CASSLVGGETQYF.